These 9 T cell receptor beta chains were sequenced from one sample in a study of OX40 agonist ivuxolimab in advanced cancers. This table comes from immunoSEQ multiplex PCR, and its TCRdb copy is limited to in-frame clones, with some not included. Of about 86,000 clones listed, around nine tenths are singletons. The material sequenced was CD4+ or CD8+ T cells sorted from blood, taken in a trial of the OX40 agonist ivuxolimab. The receptors originated from an adult with an advanced solid tumor such as melanoma, head and neck, liver or kidney cancer.

The chain couples TRBV11-2 to TRBJ2-1; unclear D gene. CDR1 is SGHAT and CDR2 is FQNNGV in the germline V gene. The ends were cut back, 1 base at V and 5 bases at J, with 9 bases in the middle. The CDR3 is 14 amino acids. The CDR3 sequence is CASSLGDHDNEQFF. The DNA for the CDR3 is TGTGCCAGCAGCTTAGGAGACCACGACAATGAGCAGTTCTTC.

Notes on this clone: Other DNA sequences within the sample encode an identical CDR3. The gene calls are TRBV30 and TRBJ2-3; D is uncertain. Trimming stripped 0 bases from V and 2 bases from J, with 6 bases between. The CDR3 is 13 residues long. Germline V lookup: CDR1 GTSNPN, CDR2 SVGIG (reference sequence). In DNA form, the CDR3 reads TGTGCCTGGAGTGTACGTGTCACAGATACGCAGTATTTT. This codes for CAWSVRVTDTQYF.

This clone was observed a handful of times. The genes are TRBV18 and TRBJ2-2; TRBD2 is a possible D gene (5 bases). This CDR3 region has 17 residues. Germline V CDR1 and CDR2: KGHSH, LQKENI. The ends were cut back, 3 bases at V and 0 bases at J, with 14 bases in the middle. The CDR3 DNA follows: TGTGCCAGCTCACCCACGGCAGGACTTGCGAACACCGGGGAGCTGTTTTTT. Its protein product is CASSPTAGLANTGELFF.

This chain links TRBV27 with TRBJ1-2; 7 nucleotides line up with TRBD1. This CDR3 region has 13 residues. Losses at the gene ends were 4 bases for V and 10 bases for J; bases not matched to a gene: 9. CDR1 MNHEY and CDR2 SMNVEV come from the germline V gene (reference sequence). The DNA of the CDR3 is TGTGCCAGCAGTTCAATAGACAGGGACGACTACACCTTC. Its protein is CASSSIDRDDYTF.

The V gene is TRBV5-1, the J gene TRBJ1-4; D is ambiguous. The germline gives CDR1 SGHRS, CDR2 YFSETQ. This CDR3 comprises 14 residues. V lost 2 bases, J lost 5 bases, and 10 bases lay in between. The CDR3, as DNA: TGCGCCAGCAGCTTACGGGGAGCGAATGAAAAACTGTTTTTT. Protein sequence: CASSLRGANEKLFF.

This chain uses TRBV5-1 with TRBJ2-1, with a tentative D call TRBD2 (5 bases). This CDR3 comprises 16 residues. V shed 2 bases and J shed 0 bases, with 12 bases lying between them. Germline V gives CDR1 SGHRS, CDR2 YFSETQ. The CDR3: CASSLDQRSSYNEQFF. The CDR3 region has the DNA TGCGCCAGCAGCTTAGACCAGCGGAGCTCCTACAATGAGCAGTTCTTC.

V gene TRBV30 combines with J gene TRBJ1-2; D unresolved. Trimming took off 4 bases at V and 5 bases at J, with 14 bases between the two ends. CDR3 length: 13 residues. CDR1 GTSNPN and CDR2 SVGIG come from the germline V gene (reference sequence). The CDR3 DNA reads as TGTGCCTGGACCCCCCTCGAGGGATATGGCTACACCTTC. Its translation: CAWTPLEGYGYTF.

V is TRBV5-4 and J is TRBJ2-5; 7 bases align to TRBD1. The CDR3 has 14 amino acids. Germline-derived CDR1 and CDR2 are SGHNT and YYREEE (reference sequence). V gave up 3 bases and J gave up 2 bases; unmatched junction bases: 4. This CDR3 reads CASSWTGAQETQYF. The CDR3 DNA reads as TGTGCCAGCAGCTGGACAGGAGCACAAGAGACCCAGTACTTC.

V is TRBV2 and J is TRBJ1-5; TRBD1 matches at 11 bases. Germline V CDR1 and CDR2: SNHLY, FYNNEI. The CDR3 covers 14 residues. J lost 5 bases, V lost 6 bases, and 3 bases had no gene match. The CDR3 spells CASRGTGGDQPQHF. CDR3 DNA sequence: TGTGCCAGCAGAGGGACAGGGGGGGATCAGCCCCAGCATTTT.